This TCR beta chain was obtained from a study of blood T cell repertoires in COVID-19 (dated by TCRdb to the early 2020s). About the investigation overall: The collaborator samples originated in the United States, Italy and Spain and spanned the acute and convalescent phases of COVID-19. Where available, HLA class I and class II types were taken from metadata supplied by the sample provider and were not determined by assay-based typing. Samples were obtained from the ongoing ImmuneRACE study (first 160 participants) and from about 1,300 subjects provided by 6 global collaborators. The repertoires were made available in a free public database intended to serve as a resource for research on the immune response to SARS-CoV-2. The sample metadata nearly always contained a de-identified subject ID, COVID-19 status, age in years and sex. Subjects who had been exposed to COVID-19, were actively infected with it, or had recovered from it provided the deeply sampled blood TCRbeta repertoires that made up the dataset. The material from the prospective study consisted of cDNA or gDNA derived from T cells, B-cell-depleted T cells, or PBMCs.

About this clone: There is no known antigen for this receptor. No base qualities exist here, and no much larger clone lies one base off it.

The CDR3, from cysteine to phenylalanine, totals 16 residues. Just the 48-base CDR3 DNA is kept, in frame starting at base 1. Trimming costs V 3 bases and J 4 bases, and their ends lie 17 bases apart. Per the germline V gene (reference sequence), LNHDA is the CDR1 and SQIVND is the CDR2. Summary of the overall study and its limitations: How much clinical and demographic metadata was included differed by source and by participant, and the metadata was provided uncurated.

The immunoSEQ Assay, a bias-controlled multiplex PCR, was used to amplify TCRbeta CDR3 regions from genomic DNA. The paper's data handling went like this. The number of nucleated cells in each sample was estimated from the amplification of reference gene primers within the assay. Sequence reads were collapsed and filtered to measure the absolute abundance of every unique TCRbeta CDR3 rearrangement. For each sample, productive Simpson clonality was calculated by taking the square root of Simpson's diversity index across productive rearrangements. TCRdb limited this immuneACCESS table to in-frame rearrangements with V and J called. A share of clones is missing; checked studies link under half to unresolved V genes, and the rest is unexplained. The V and J calls and clone size were taken over from that table, and D and trimming were inferred from the DNA. The sample data list 110,000 or so clones, and approximately 85% of these were observed just once. Around 3.5% of the sample comes from the top ten.

The collaborating institutions used their own protocols to collect whole blood in K2EDTA tubes. Collaborator samples were shipped for TCRbeta analysis as frozen whole blood, isolated PBMCs, or DNA extracted from either sample type. This TCR derives from a man aged 35 to 55 with acute or convalescent COVID-19. The chain couples TRBV19 to TRBJ2-3; the best D guess is TRBD2, with 5 bases matching. The material sequenced was peripheral blood. The bases read TGTGCCAGTAGTATGTTGCGCCCCGACGGGGCAGATACGCAGTATTTT. This sequence encodes CASSMLRPDGADTQYF. Here the CDR3 is joined to the reference TRBV19 and TRBJ2-3 genes, and the full variable domain is: DGGITQSPKYLFRKEGQNVTLSCEQNLNHDAMYWYRQDPGQGLRLIYYSQIVNDFQKGDIAEGYSVSREKKESFPLTVTSAQKNPTAFYLCASSMLRPDGADTQYFGPGTRLTVL.